Detailed here is one T cell receptor (beta chain). The antigen remains unidentified. The protocol was immunoSEQ multiplex PCR, while the TCRdb copy is restricted to in-frame clones and leaves out a portion. The table shows over 110,000 clones, with 93% occurring only once. The source of the sample is a study of T cell responses to AZD1222 COVID-19 vaccine. Findings and caveats of the study: Clonal diversity may have been underestimated in mostly white British donors. Once two AZD1222 doses were given, Spike-specific TCR breadth and depth went up.

The CDR3 is made up of 15 amino acids. CDR1 is MNHEY and CDR2 is SMNVEV in the germline V gene (reference sequence). The germline V and J ends were trimmed by 3 bases and 0 bases, with 9 bases remaining between them. The chain combines TRBV27 with TRBJ2-1, with D uncertain. This material consisted of peripheral blood, taken after recovery from COVID-19. The TCR originated in an adult who had recovered from COVID-19. CDR3 coding DNA: TGTGCCAGCAGTTTGGCGCTAGGCTCCTACAATGAGCAGTTCTTC. It translates to CASSLALGSYNEQFF.